The rows below give T cell receptor beta chains drawn from one sample of a study of blood T cell repertoires in COVID-19. Profiling relied on immunoSEQ multiplex PCR, and the TCRdb table lists in-frame clones only, not all of them. The sample lists 160,000 or so clones, around 86% occurring once. Sequencing was carried out using peripheral blood. The receptor set was obtained from a man between 65 and 79 years old who had recovered from COVID-19. Both conserved end residues are part of each CDR3. A D gene is named only where the DNA matches it firmly. The size entry is marked missing in some rows and otherwise reads once, few, many or a size class.

v_gene	j_gene	abundance	d_gene	CDR3nt	CDR3aa
TRBV5-6	TRBJ1-6	.	TRBD1	TGTGCCAGCAGCCCTGACAGGGGCAGGTCACCCCTCCACTTT	CASSPDRGRSPLHF
TRBV18	TRBJ2-1	.	TRBD2	TGTGCCAGCTGGGGACTAGCGGTTGGTAATGAGCAGTTCTTC	CASWGLAVGNEQFF
TRBV2	TRBJ1-4	.	TRBD1	TGTGCCAGCTCGACACCGTCAGGGGGTGCAACTAATGAAAAACTGTTTTTT	CASSTPSGGATNEKLFF
TRBV7-6	TRBJ1-1	.	TRBD1	TGTGCCAGCAGCTTAGGCAGGGGGAGCACTGAAGCTTTCTTT	CASSLGRGSTEAFF
TRBV6-2/TRBV6-3	TRBJ2-5	few	TRBD1	TGTGCCAGCAGTTGGAACAGGGGGGAGACCCAGTACTTC	CASSWNRGETQYF
TRBV9	TRBJ2-1	.	TRBD1	TGTGCCAGCAGCGTAGAGAGGGGGCTCTACAATGAGCAGTTCTTC	CASSVERGLYNEQFF
TRBV7-2	TRBJ2-7	.	TRBD2	TGTGCCAGCAGCACGGGGCTAGCGGGAGGAGAGCAGTACTTC	CASSTGLAGGEQYF
TRBV10-3	TRBJ2-7	.	.	TGTGCCATCAGGGACAGCACCTACGAGCAGTACTTC	CAIRDSTYEQYF
TRBV6-5	TRBJ2-5	once	.	TGTGCCAGCAGTTCCGGTGACAGACAAGAGACCCAGTACTTC	CASSSGDRQETQYF
TRBV4-3	TRBJ1-2	once	.	TGCGCCAGCAGCCAAGGGCAGGGTCCGAACTATGGCTACACCTTC	CASSQGQGPNYGYTF
TRBV6-4	TRBJ2-1	.	.	TGTGCCAGCAGTGACTCGGGACAAAACAATGAGCAGTTCTTC	CASSDSGQNNEQFF
TRBV18	TRBJ1-1	.	TRBD1	TGTGCCAGCTCACCACAAACAGGGGTACGGGCTGAAGCTTTCTTT	CASSPQTGVRAEAFF
TRBV27	TRBJ2-1	.	TRBD2	TGTGCCAGCAGCCTTAGCGGGAGAGGATATGAGCAGTTCTTC	CASSLSGRGYEQFF
TRBV5-1	TRBJ2-2	once	TRBD2	TGCGCCAGCAGCTTAGCGGGAACCGGGGAGCTGTTTTTT	CASSLAGTGELFF
TRBV10-3	TRBJ2-5	.	TRBD2	TGTGCCATCAGTGAGCCCCCAGGGGGGGGACTAGCGGGAGTGGGCGAGACCCAGTACTTC	CAISEPPGGGLAGVGETQYF
TRBV30	TRBJ1-5	.	.	TGTGCCTGGAGGAACCCCAGGGATAGCAATCAGCCCCAGCATTTT	CAWRNPRDSNQPQHF
TRBV7-9	TRBJ2-3	.	.	TGTGCCAGCAGCTTCGTGGGAGGAGATACGCAGTATTTT	CASSFVGGDTQYF
TRBV5-1	TRBJ2-7	.	.	TGCGCCAGCAGCACACATGGGGCATACGAGCAGTACTTC	CASSTHGAYEQYF
TRBV5-1	TRBJ2-3	.	TRBD2	TGCGCCAGCAGCTTGGGATTTGGGACTAGCGGTACAGATACGCAGTATTTT	CASSLGFGTSGTDTQYF
TRBV7-9	TRBJ1-1	.	TRBD1	TGTGCCAGCAGCCAACATAGGAGGGACAGCATGAACACTGAAGCTTTCTTT	CASSQHRRDSMNTEAFF
TRBV28	TRBJ1-4	.	TRBD1	TGTGCCAGCAGTCTTCTGCAGGGGGCTAATGAAAAACTGTTTTTT	CASSLLQGANEKLFF
TRBV2	TRBJ1-4	.	TRBD1	TGTGCCAGCAGTACACAGGGGTTTAATGAAAAACTGTTTTTT	CASSTQGFNEKLFF
TRBV28	TRBJ2-7	.	TRBD2	TGTGCCAGCAGTTGGACTAGCGGGATTGGGTACGAGCAGTACTTC	CASSWTSGIGYEQYF
TRBV18	TRBJ2-3	.	TRBD2	TGTGCCAGCTCACCACTTGTGTCTAGCGGCGATACGCAGTATTTT	CASSPLVSSGDTQYF
TRBV2	TRBJ2-6	few	.	TGTGCCACCGGAGGGGCCAGCTCTGGGGCCAACGTCCTGACTTTC	CATGGASSGANVLTF
TRBV12-3/TRBV12-4	TRBJ1-2	.	.	TGTGCCAGCAGTTTAGACCAGATAAGAGGCTACACCTTC	CASSLDQIRGYTF
TRBV7-2	TRBJ2-7	.	TRBD2	TGTGCCAGCAGGATTAGCGGGCAGCTCGGGAACGAGCAGTACTTC	CASRISGQLGNEQYF
TRBV4-1	TRBJ2-3	.	TRBD2	TGCGCCAGCAGCCAAGCCGGGACTAGCGGAAGGCACACAGATACGCAGTATTTT	CASSQAGTSGRHTDTQYF
TRBV11-3	TRBJ2-7	.	TRBD1	TGTGCCAGCAGCTTCCGGGACAGGGACGAGCAGTACTTC	CASSFRDRDEQYF
TRBV5-4	TRBJ1-1	.	TRBD1	TGTGCCAGCAGCTCAAGACAGGGTGAGACTGAAGCTTTCTTT	CASSSRQGETEAFF
TRBV5-4	TRBJ1-1	.	.	TGTGCCAGCAGCTTGGAAGGGACTCTTGACACTGAAGCTTTCTTT	CASSLEGTLDTEAFF
TRBV5-1	TRBJ1-3	.	.	TGCGCCAGCAGCTCTTCCCCTGGGGCCAGCTCTGGAAACACCATATATTTT	CASSSSPGASSGNTIYF
TRBV6-5	TRBJ1-4	.	.	TGTGCCAGCAGTTACCTAGGGGATGGTGAAAAACTGTTTTTT	CASSYLGDGEKLFF
TRBV13	TRBJ1-1	.	.	TGTGCCAGCAAACGTGGGGGCGAGGTCACTGAAGCTTTCTTT	CASKRGGEVTEAFF
TRBV12-3/TRBV12-4	TRBJ1-1	.	.	TGTGCCAGCAGTTTTAGTCAGAACACTGAAGCTTTCTTT	CASSFSQNTEAFF
TRBV18	TRBJ2-1	once	.	TGTGCCAGCTCACCACTCGAATTAGCCGGCTACAATGAGCAGTTCTTC	CASSPLELAGYNEQFF
TRBV9	TRBJ2-7	medium-sized	TRBD1	TGTGCCAGCAGCCCCCGGACAGGGGCCTACGAGCAGTACTTC	CASSPRTGAYEQYF
TRBV7-8	TRBJ1-2	.	.	TGTGCCAGCAGCTTAGCCTTAGACACGCGGGAGTCTAACTATGGCTACACCTTC	CASSLALDTRESNYGYTF
TRBV6-2/TRBV6-3	TRBJ2-2	few	.	TGTGCCAGCAGTTACTCGAGCTGGGAGGGGGTTGCCGGGGAGCTGTTTTTT	CASSYSSWEGVAGELFF
TRBV5-1	TRBJ2-7	.	TRBD2	TGCGCCAGCAGCTTGGGTGGTAGCGGGACGACCTACGAGCAGTACTTC	CASSLGGSGTTYEQYF
TRBV4-1	TRBJ1-6	.	.	TGCGCCAGCAGCCAATTCCCGGACGGGGAGGTTAGTTCACCCCTCCACTTT	CASSQFPDGEVSSPLHF